The next 25 T cell receptor beta chains were all read from a single sample in a study of cytomegalovirus exposure and HLA in healthy donors. Produced via immunoSEQ multiplex PCR; TCRdb's table is partial and in-frame only. The sample contains 82,000 or so clones, approximately 95% of which appear only once. Sequencing was carried out using PBMCs. Receptor source: a woman younger than 30 in good health and CMV-seronegative.

This clone is a singleton in its sample. The rearrangement uses TRBV4-1 and TRBJ2-7, with TRBD1 matching 9 bases. Germline V gene data show CDR1 as MGHRA and CDR2 as YSYEKL. The CDR3 has 19 residues. Trimming at V came to 1 base and at J to 3 bases, leaving 16 bases not matched to a gene. The CDR3 loop reads CASSQAVLPGQGRGYEQYF. The CDR3 DNA follows: TGCGCCAGCAGCCAAGCTGTTTTACCGGGACAGGGTAGGGGCTACGAGCAGTACTTC.

The chain joins TRBV6-5 to TRBJ1-1, with 8 bases identical to TRBD1. The CDR3 spans 14 residues. Germline CDR1 and CDR2: MNHEY and SVGAGI. Trimming took 7 bases from V and 10 from J; bases not matched to a gene: 14. The CDR3 loop reads CASTSDRARARAFF. The CDR3 region has the DNA TGTGCCAGCACCTCGGACAGGGCCCGTGCTCGAGCTTTCTTT.

This clone was detected once. This chain joins TRBV10-1 and TRBJ2-5; D is undetermined. V lost 6 bases and J 5 bases, leaving 13 bases between the germline ends. The germline gives CDR1 WNHNN, CDR2 SYGVQD (reference sequence). CDR3 length: 13 residues. The chain's CDR3 is CASSGDALETQYF. The CDR3 region has the DNA TGCGCCAGCAGCGGAGACGCTTTGGAGACCCAGTACTTC.

The chain carries TRBV4-3 and TRBJ2-7, with 9 positions matching TRBD1. V was pared by 4 bases and J by 1 base, with 2 bases of the junction left unmatched. The CDR3 runs to 14 residues. Germline assignment: CDR1 LGHNA and CDR2 YSLEER. The CDR3 sequence: CASSRGQGSYEQYF. The CDR3 nucleotides read TGCGCCAGCAGCCGGGGACAGGGTTCCTACGAGCAGTACTTC.

CDR3 nucleotides: TGTGCCAGCAGCCCAGGGACAGGGGCCTCTGGCGAGCAGTACTTC. This gives the protein CASSPGTGASGEQYF. This rearrangement joins TRBV13 to TRBJ2-7; 10 bases align to TRBD1. Germline V gives CDR1 PRHDT, CDR2 FYEKMQ (reference sequence). Trimming at V came to 5 bases and at J to 6 bases, leaving 10 bases not matched to a gene. The CDR3 contains 15 residues.

This chain connects TRBV29-1 to TRBJ2-7; tentatively, D is TRBD2 (5 bases). With 4 bases removed from V and 3 bases from J, the gap between germline ends came to 16 bases. The CDR3 is 14 amino acids. In germline, CDR1 is SQVTM, CDR2 ANQGSEA. The CDR3: CSVGLGGLNYEQYF. The CDR3 DNA reads as TGCAGCGTTGGCCTCGGCGGGTTGAACTACGAGCAGTACTTC.

V is TRBV6-5 and J is TRBJ1-4; no definite D call. Germline values: CDR1 MNHEY, CDR2 SVGAGI. The CDR3 is 14 residues long. Trimming pared 4 bases from V and 4 bases from J, leaving 10 bases between. This CDR3 reads CASSSPNSNEKLFF. The CDR3 DNA reads as TGTGCCAGCAGTTCCCCCAACAGTAATGAAAAACTGTTTTTT.

In its sample, this clone was seen a few times. The CDR3, as DNA: TGTGCCAGTAGTATCACGGCTAGCGGAGCCAATGAGCAGTTCTTC. This sequence encodes CASSITASGANEQFF. The genes are TRBV19 and TRBJ2-1; 7 bases map to TRBD2. V lost 3 bases and J lost 6; bases outside the gene matches: 8. Per the germline V gene, CDR1 is LNHDA and CDR2 is SQIVND (reference sequence). This CDR3 contains 15 residues. Full variable domain (remainder filled in from reference TRBV19 and TRBJ2-1): DGGITQSPKYLFRKEGQNVTLSCEQNLNHDAMYWYRQDPGQGLRLIYYSQIVNDFQKGDIAEGYSVSREKKESFPLTVTSAQKNPTAFYLCASSITASGANEQFFGPGTRLTVL.

The rearrangement joins TRBV7-9 to TRBJ2-5; 8 bases are shared with TRBD2. This CDR3 comprises 16 residues. J was trimmed by 1 base and V by 1 base; bases with no gene match: 5. The germline gives CDR1 SEHNR, CDR2 FQNEAQ (reference sequence). The CDR3 bases are TGTGCCAGCAGCTTAGGGGTAGCGGGGAGCCAAGAGACCCAGTACTTC. Its protein product is CASSLGVAGSQETQYF. Looking up the rest from reference TRBV7-9 and TRBJ2-5 gives the full variable domain: DTGVSQNPRHKITKRGQNVTFRCDPISEHNRLYWYRQTLGQGPEFLTYFQNEAQLEKSRLLSDRFSAERPKGSFSTLEIQRTEQGDSAMYLCASSLGVAGSQETQYFGPGTRLLVL.

This clone is a singleton in its sample. This chain joins TRBV15 and TRBJ2-7, with 7 bases fitting TRBD1. With V trimmed by 6 bases and J by 6 bases, 8 bases remained unmatched. Per the germline V gene, CDR1 is LNHNV and CDR2 is YYDKDF (reference sequence). CDR3 length: 13 residues. The DNA of the CDR3 is TGTGCCACCAGGAGCAAGGGGGCCTCCGAGCAGTACTTC. It specifies CATRSKGASEQYF. The full variable domain, completed using reference TRBV15 and TRBJ2-7, is DAMVIQNPRYQVTQFGKPVTLSCSQTLNHNVMYWYQQKSSQAPKLLFHYYDKDFNNEADTPDNFQSRRPNTSFCFLDIRSPGLGDTAMYLCATRSKGASEQYFGPGTRLTVT.

The V and J genes are TRBV7-9 and TRBJ2-5; D might be TRBD2 (5 bases). CDR3 size: 13 residues. With 5 bases removed from V and 2 bases from J, the gap between germline ends came to 9 bases. In germline, CDR1 is SEHNR, CDR2 FQNEAQ (reference sequence). The CDR3 DNA sequence: TGTGCCAGCAGCCCGACTAATCAAGAGACCCAGTACTTC. It encodes CASSPTNQETQYF.

V and J are TRBV9 and TRBJ2-1; TRBD2 agrees at 12 bases. Germline V lookup: CDR1 SGDLS, CDR2 YYNGEE. The CDR3 is made up of 16 amino acids. J was trimmed by 8 bases and V by 4 bases; bases with no gene match: 10. This CDR3 is CASSPPLAGGLDEQFF. The CDR3 DNA is TGTGCCAGCAGCCCTCCCCTAGCGGGGGGGCTTGATGAGCAGTTCTTC.

This chain uses TRBV4-1 with TRBJ1-6, with TRBD1 matching over 7 bases. Trimming took 7 bases from V and 10 from J; bases not matched to a gene: 7. Germline V gene sequence: CDR1 MGHRA, CDR2 YSYEKL. The CDR3 has 13 residues. CDR3 loop: CASTDREGSPLHF. The CDR3 region has the DNA TGCGCCAGCACCGACAGGGAAGGCTCACCCCTCCACTTT.

Only one count was recorded for this clone. The chain carries TRBV7-9 and TRBJ2-4, with TRBD2 matching over 14 bases. Germline CDR1 reads SEHNR; CDR2 reads FQNEAQ (reference sequence). J gave up 1 base and V 5 bases, and 10 bases lay outside the gene matches. This CDR3 has 19 residues. The CDR3 DNA sequence: TGTGCCAGCAGCAAGGGGGGACTAGCGGGGGCCGGTGCCAAAAACATTCAGTACTTC. Its translation: CASSKGGLAGAGAKNIQYF.

The chain uses TRBV19 and TRBJ2-7; no definite D call. The CDR3 runs 15 residues. Germline CDR1 and CDR2: LNHDA and SQIVND (reference sequence). Trimming took off 3 bases at V and 1 base at J, with 13 bases between the two ends. The CDR3 DNA reads TGTGCCAGTAGTATCTTCCCGGGTTCGTCCTACGAGCAGTACTTC. This translates into CASSIFPGSSYEQYF.

This chain uses TRBV5-4 with TRBJ2-5; 15 bases match TRBD2. The CDR3 extends over 17 amino acids. The V gene end was trimmed by 4 bases and the J gene end by 5 bases; junction bases not matched to a gene: 9. The germline V gene encodes CDR1 SGHNT and CDR2 YYREEE (reference sequence). DNA for the CDR3: TGTGCCAGCAGCCGGACTAGCGGGAGGGCCTGGGCGGAGACCCAGTACTTC. It specifies CASSRTSGRAWAETQYF.

The CDR3 bases are TGCGCCAGCAGCGGCGGGAGGGAAAAAGAGACCCAGTACTTC. Protein sequence: CASSGGREKETQYF. This sequence joins TRBV4-1 and TRBJ2-5, with 9 nucleotides matching TRBD2. CDR3 length equals 14 residues. The germline V gene encodes CDR1 MGHRA and CDR2 YSYEKL. V shed 5 bases and J 3 bases; nucleotides not matched to a gene: 4.

The rearrangement joins TRBV28 to TRBJ1-2, with no clear D. The CDR3 length is 13 residues. The germline V and J ends were trimmed by 7 bases and 6 bases, with 15 bases remaining between them. Germline assignment: CDR1 MDHEN and CDR2 SYDVKM. The CDR3 nucleotides read TGTGCCAGCATTACTTGGAGGGATCATGGCTACACCTTC. This translates into CASITWRDHGYTF.

This chain links TRBV7-2 with TRBJ2-5, with TRBD1 as a possible D gene (6 bases). The CDR3 contains 14 residues. V gave up 5 bases and J gave up 0 bases, with 10 bases separating them. Germline-derived CDR1 and CDR2 are SGHTA and FQGNSA. The CDR3 loop reads CASSPGVNQETQYF. CDR3 nucleotide sequence: TGTGCCAGCAGCCCAGGGGTGAACCAAGAGACCCAGTACTTC. Full variable domain (remainder filled in from reference TRBV7-2 and TRBJ2-5): GAGVSQSPSNKVTEKGKDVELRCDPISGHTALYWYRQSLGQGLEFLIYFQGNSAPDKSGLPSDRFSAERTGGSVSTLTIQRTQQEDSAVYLCASSPGVNQETQYFGPGTRLLVL.

The rearrangement uses TRBV10-3 and TRBJ2-2; TRBD2 agrees at 11 bases. V lost 5 bases, J lost 1 base, and 9 bases stayed unmatched. Germline assignment: CDR1 ENHRY and CDR2 SYGVKD. The CDR3 covers 18 residues. This chain's CDR3 is CAISQGLLAGGNTGELFF. In DNA, the CDR3 is TGTGCCATCAGTCAAGGCCTCCTAGCGGGAGGGAACACCGGGGAGCTGTTTTTT.

The chain links TRBV10-3 to TRBJ2-2; the match to TRBD2 covers 7 bases. In germline, CDR1 is ENHRY, CDR2 SYGVKD. V gave up 8 bases and J gave up 1 base; unmatched junction bases: 7. The CDR3 is made up of 15 amino acids. The CDR3 sequence is CAIGLERENTGELFF. The CDR3 DNA reads as TGTGCCATCGGGCTGGAGCGGGAGAACACCGGGGAGCTGTTTTTT.

The CDR3: CASSPTVDPGQYYNEQFF. The CDR3 DNA reads as TGCGCCAGCAGCCCCACGGTGGATCCGGGACAGTACTACAATGAGCAGTTCTTC. The chain has TRBV4-3 and TRBJ2-1; 7 bases line up with TRBD1. Germline V CDR1 and CDR2: LGHNA, YSLEER. V was pared by 4 bases and J by 3 bases, with 15 bases of the junction left unmatched. CDR3 length: 18 residues.

The V call is TRBV7-9, the J call TRBJ1-6; D gene ambiguous. The V end lost 2 bases, the J end lost 9 bases, and 14 bases lay between the germline ends. The CDR3 is 15 amino acids. Germline lookup yields CDR1 SEHNR and CDR2 FQNEAQ (reference sequence). For the CDR3, the DNA is TGTGCCAGCAGCTTACGGGAGGCCGGGAGTTCACCCCTCCACTTT. Protein sequence: CASSLREAGSSPLHF. The variable domain in full, completed from reference TRBV7-9 and TRBJ1-6, reads DTGVSQNPRHKITKRGQNVTFRCDPISEHNRLYWYRQTLGQGPEFLTYFQNEAQLEKSRLLSDRFSAERPKGSFSTLEIQRTEQGDSAMYLCASSLREAGSSPLHFGNGTRLTVT.

This chain links TRBV28 with TRBJ2-1, with a weak D call TRBD2 (5 bases). Per germline, CDR1 MDHEN and CDR2 SYDVKM. V was clipped by 4 bases and J by 11 bases, with 9 bases between them. This CDR3 has 11 residues. CDR3 sequence: CASSSRGKQFF. The CDR3 DNA is TGTGCCAGCAGTTCCCGGGGAAAGCAGTTCTTC. The full variable domain, with the rest looked up from reference TRBV28 and TRBJ2-1, is DVKVTQSSRYLVKRTGEKVFLECVQDMDHENMFWYRQDPGLGLRLIYFSYDVKMKEKGDIPEGYSVSREKKERFSLILESASTNQTSMYLCASSSRGKQFFGPGTRLTVL.

The V gene is TRBV5-6, the J gene TRBJ1-4; 12 bases are shared with TRBD1. CDR3 size: 16 residues. J lost 6 bases, V lost 1 base, and 4 bases had no gene match. Germline V gene sequence: CDR1 SGHDT, CDR2 YYEEEE. CDR3 in DNA: TGTGCCAGCAGCTTGCTGGGGACAGGGGGCCATGAAAAACTGTTTTTT. Translation: CASSLLGTGGHEKLFF.